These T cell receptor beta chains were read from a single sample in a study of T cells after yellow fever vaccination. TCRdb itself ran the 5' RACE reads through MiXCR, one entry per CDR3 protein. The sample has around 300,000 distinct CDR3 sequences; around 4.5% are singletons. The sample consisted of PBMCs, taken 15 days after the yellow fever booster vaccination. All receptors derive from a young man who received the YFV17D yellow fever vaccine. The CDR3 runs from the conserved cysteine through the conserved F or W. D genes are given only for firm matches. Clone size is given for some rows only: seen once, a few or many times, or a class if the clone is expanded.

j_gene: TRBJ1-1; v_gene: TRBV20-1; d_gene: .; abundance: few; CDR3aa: CSAPTRTEAFF; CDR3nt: TGCAGTGCTCCCACGCGCACTGAAGCTTTCTTT
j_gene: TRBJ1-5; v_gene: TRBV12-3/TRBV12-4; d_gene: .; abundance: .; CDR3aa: CASSPYMDSNQPQHF; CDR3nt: TGTGCCAGCAGTCCCTACATGGATAGCAATCAGCCCCAGCATTTT
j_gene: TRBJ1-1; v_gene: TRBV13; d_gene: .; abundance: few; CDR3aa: CASSFPATGNTEAFF; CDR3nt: TGTGCCAGCAGTTTCCCCGCGACAGGGAACACTGAAGCTTTCTTT
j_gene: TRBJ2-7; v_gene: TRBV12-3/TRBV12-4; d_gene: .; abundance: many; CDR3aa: CASSNVGSYEQYF; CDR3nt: TGTGCCAGCAGTAACGTGGGCTCCTACGAGCAGTACTTC
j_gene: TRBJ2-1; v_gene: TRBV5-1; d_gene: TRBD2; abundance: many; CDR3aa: CASSSGGGAYNEQFF; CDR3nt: TGCGCCAGCTCATCTGGGGGGGGTGCCTACAATGAGCAGTTCTTC
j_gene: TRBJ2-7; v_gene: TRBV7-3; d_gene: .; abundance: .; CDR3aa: CASSLTGSGIGEQYF; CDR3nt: TGTGCCAGCAGCTTAACCGGGTCAGGGATAGGAGAGCAGTACTTC
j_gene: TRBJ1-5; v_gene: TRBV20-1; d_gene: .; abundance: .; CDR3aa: CSAVPSNQPQHF; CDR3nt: TGCAGTGCCGTACCCAGCAATCAGCCCCAGCATTTT
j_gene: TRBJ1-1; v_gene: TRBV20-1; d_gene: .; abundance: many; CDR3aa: CSARRGGMNTEAFF; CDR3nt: TGCAGTGCTAGGAGGGGGGGGATGAACACTGAAGCTTTCTTT
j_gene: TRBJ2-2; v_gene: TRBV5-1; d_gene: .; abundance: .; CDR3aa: CASSWRDGEHPGELFF; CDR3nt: TGCGCCAGCAGCTGGAGGGACGGGGAACACCCCGGGGAGCTGTTTTTT
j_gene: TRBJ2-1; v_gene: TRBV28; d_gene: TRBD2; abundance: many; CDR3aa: CASSSGGRGSYNEQFF; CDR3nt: TGTGCCAGCAGCTCAGGCGGGAGGGGCTCCTACAATGAGCAGTTCTTC
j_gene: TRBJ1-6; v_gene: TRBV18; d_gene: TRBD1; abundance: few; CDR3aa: CASSPLGTENSPLHF; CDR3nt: TGTGCCAGCTCACCTTTGGGGACAGAGAATTCACCCCTCCACTTT
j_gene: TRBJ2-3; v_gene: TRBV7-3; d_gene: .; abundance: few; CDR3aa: CASSLWVRQSLSTDTQYF; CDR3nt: TGTGCCAGCAGCTTATGGGTGAGACAGTCTCTAAGCACAGATACGCAGTATTTT
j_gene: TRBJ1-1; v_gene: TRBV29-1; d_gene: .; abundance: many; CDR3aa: CSVRRGAVLDTEAFF; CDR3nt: TGCAGCGTCAGGAGGGGGGCCGTCCTCGACACTGAAGCTTTCTTT
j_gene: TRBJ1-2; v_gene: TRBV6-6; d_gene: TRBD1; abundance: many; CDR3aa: CASSSTGVDYGYTF; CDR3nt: TGTGCCAGCAGTTCGACAGGGGTCGACTATGGCTACACCTTC
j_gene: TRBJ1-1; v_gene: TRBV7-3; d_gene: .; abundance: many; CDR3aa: CASSSTTEAFF; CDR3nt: TGTGCCAGCAGCTCCACCACTGAAGCTTTCTTT
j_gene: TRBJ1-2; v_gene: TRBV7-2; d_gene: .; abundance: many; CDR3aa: CASSPRDGSYGYTF; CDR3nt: TGTGCCAGCAGCCCCCGGGACGGGTCCTATGGCTACACCTTC
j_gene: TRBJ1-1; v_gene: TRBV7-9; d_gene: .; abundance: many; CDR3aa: CASSRVVAEAFF; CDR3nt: TGTGCCAGCAGTCGTGTGGTGGCCGAAGCTTTCTTT
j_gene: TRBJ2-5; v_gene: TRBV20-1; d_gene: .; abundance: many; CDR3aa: CSARGEEGETQYF; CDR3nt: TGCAGTGCTCGGGGTGAGGAGGGAGAGACCCAGTACTTC
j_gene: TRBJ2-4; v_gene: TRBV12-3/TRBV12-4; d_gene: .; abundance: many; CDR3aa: CASTSVAGNIQYF; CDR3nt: TGTGCCAGCACTTCCGTTGCGGGAAACATTCAGTACTTC
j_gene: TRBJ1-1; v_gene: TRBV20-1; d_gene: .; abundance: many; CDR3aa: CSASRSRNTEAFF; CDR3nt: TGCAGTGCTAGTAGGTCTCGGAACACTGAAGCTTTCTTT
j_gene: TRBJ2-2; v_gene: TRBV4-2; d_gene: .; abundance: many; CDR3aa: CASSQGIDARELFF; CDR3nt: TGTGCCAGCAGCCAAGGAATAGATGCCCGGGAGCTGTTTTTT
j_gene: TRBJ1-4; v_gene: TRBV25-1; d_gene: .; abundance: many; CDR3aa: CASSDSGAGEKLFF; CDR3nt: TGTGCCAGCAGTGACTCCGGCGCCGGCGAAAAACTGTTTTTT
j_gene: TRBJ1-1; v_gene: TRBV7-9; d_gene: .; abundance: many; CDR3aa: CASIATGLNTEAFF; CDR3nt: TGTGCCAGCATCGCGACAGGACTAAACACTGAAGCTTTCTTT
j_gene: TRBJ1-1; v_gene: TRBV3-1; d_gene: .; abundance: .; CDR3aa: CASSQDRFRGLSGTEAFF; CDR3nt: TGTGCCAGCAGCCAAGATCGGTTTCGTGGACTTTCGGGCACTGAAGCTTTCTTT
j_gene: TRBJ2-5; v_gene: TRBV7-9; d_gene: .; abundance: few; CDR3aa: CASSPLSSVQETQYF; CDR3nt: TGTGCCAGCAGCCCCTTGTCGAGCGTGCAAGAGACCCAGTACTTC
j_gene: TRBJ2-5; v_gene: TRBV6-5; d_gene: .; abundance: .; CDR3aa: CASSYFGNNGEETQYF; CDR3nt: TGTGCCAGCAGTTACTTTGGGAATAATGGGGAGGAGACCCAGTACTTC
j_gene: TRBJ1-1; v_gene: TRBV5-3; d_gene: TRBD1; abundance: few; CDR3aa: CARRLAGGRNTEAFF; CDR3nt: TGTGCCAGAAGATTGGCAGGGGGCAGGAACACTGAAGCTTTCTTT
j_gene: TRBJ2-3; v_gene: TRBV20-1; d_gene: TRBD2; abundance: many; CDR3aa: CSATLAGGADTQYF; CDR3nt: TGCAGTGCAACCCTAGCGGGGGGGGCAGATACGCAGTATTTT
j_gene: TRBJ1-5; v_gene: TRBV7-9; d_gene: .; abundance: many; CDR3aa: CASSLLGSNQPQHF; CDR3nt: TGTGCCAGCAGCTTACTGGGTAGCAATCAGCCCCAGCATTTT
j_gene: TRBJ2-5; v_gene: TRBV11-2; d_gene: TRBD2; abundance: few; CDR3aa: CASKSGRGYQETQYF; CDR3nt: TGTGCCAGCAAATCCGGGCGGGGGTACCAAGAGACCCAGTACTTC
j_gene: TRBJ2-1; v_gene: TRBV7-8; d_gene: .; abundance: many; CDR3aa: CASSPSGAAGDEQFF; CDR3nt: TGTGCCAGCAGCCCCAGCGGGGCCGCAGGGGATGAGCAGTTCTTC
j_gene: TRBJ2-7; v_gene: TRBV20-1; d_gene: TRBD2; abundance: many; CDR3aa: CSALRTSGGDEQYF; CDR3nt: TGCAGTGCTTTACGGACTAGCGGGGGGGACGAGCAGTACTTC
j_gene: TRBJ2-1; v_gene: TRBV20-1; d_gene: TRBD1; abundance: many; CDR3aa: CSARGGRGSYNEQFF; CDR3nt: TGCAGTGCTAGAGGGGGCAGGGGGTCCTACAATGAGCAGTTCTTC
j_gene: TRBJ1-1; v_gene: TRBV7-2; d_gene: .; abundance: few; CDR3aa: CASRQGGSTEAFF; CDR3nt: TGTGCCAGCAGGCAAGGGGGTAGCACTGAAGCTTTCTTT
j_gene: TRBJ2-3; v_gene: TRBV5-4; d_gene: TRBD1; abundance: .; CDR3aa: CASSLGQGLADTQYF; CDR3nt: TGTGCCAGCAGCTTGGGACAGGGGTTAGCAGATACGCAGTATTTT
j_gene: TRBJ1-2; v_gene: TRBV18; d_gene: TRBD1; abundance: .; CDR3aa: CASSSMTGYYGYTF; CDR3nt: TGTGCCAGCTCATCCATGACAGGGTACTATGGCTACACCTTC
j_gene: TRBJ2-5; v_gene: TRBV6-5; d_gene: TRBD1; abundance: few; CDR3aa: CASSRLGTGETQYF; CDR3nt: TGTGCCAGCAGTCGCCTCGGGACAGGAGAGACCCAGTACTTC
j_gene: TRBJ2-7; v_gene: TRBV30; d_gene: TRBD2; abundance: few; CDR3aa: CAWSGITGGYEQYF; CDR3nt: TGTGCCTGGAGCGGGATTACGGGGGGCTACGAGCAGTACTTC
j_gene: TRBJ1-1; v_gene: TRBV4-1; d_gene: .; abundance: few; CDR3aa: CASSQKIAGSNTEAFF; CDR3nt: TGCGCCAGCAGCCAAAAAATCGCAGGGTCGAACACTGAAGCTTTCTTT
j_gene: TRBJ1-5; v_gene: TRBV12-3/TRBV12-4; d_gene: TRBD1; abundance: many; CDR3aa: CASSSGRQGAYQPQHF; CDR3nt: TGTGCCAGCAGTTCTGGTCGGCAGGGGGCTTACCAGCCCCAGCATTTT